The 3 T cell receptor beta chains presented below share a single source sample, sequenced in a study of stem cell transplantation in POMP-related autoinflammatory disease. The repertoire was sequenced with immunoSEQ multiplex PCR; TCRdb's copy has only in-frame clones and lacks some. The sample carries about 11,000 clones, more than 85% recorded once. The antigens of these receptors remain unknown. Study-wide points: In PRAID patients, the number of distinct TRB V-J gene pairings was restricted. PRAID patients trended toward lower TRB diversity and higher clonality in all analyzed T-cell subsets.

The sequenced sample was CD8+ T cells from PBMCs, obtained before stem cell transplantation. The receptors were gathered from a human donor with POMP-related autoinflammation and immune dysregulation (PRAID).

CDR3 sequence reads: CASSYLTSSNEQFF. The CDR3 DNA follows: TGTGCCAGCAGCTATTTAACTAGTTCTAATGAGCAGTTCTTC. V gene TRBV11-2 combines with J gene TRBJ2-1; D may be TRBD2 (5 bases). The CDR3 spans 14 residues. The germline V gene has CDR1 SGHAT and CDR2 FQNNGV. Trimming pared 4 bases from V and 7 bases from J, leaving 14 bases between.

The chain has TRBV7-9 and TRBJ1-4; no clear D. V was trimmed by 1 base and J by 4 bases, leaving 7 bases between them. Looked up from germline, CDR1 is SEHNR and CDR2 is FQNEAQ (reference sequence). The CDR3 sequence is 14 residues long. CDR3 nucleotide sequence: TGTGCCAGCAGCTTAGGAGGGTATAATGAAAAACTGTTTTTT. Translating it yields CASSLGGYNEKLFF.

The chain joins TRBV9 to TRBJ2-4; 7 bases agree with TRBD2. Germline CDR1 SGDLS, CDR2 YYNGEE. The CDR3 contains 16 residues. The ends lost 4 bases at V and 2 bases at J; junction bases unmatched: 9. DNA for the CDR3: TGTGCCAGCAGCCCTGGGGGGGGTACCTCCAAAAACATTCAGTACTTC. Its translation: CASSPGGGTSKNIQYF.